This T cell receptor (beta chain) originates from a study of cytotoxic CD8 clonotypes in ibrutinib-treated CLL. Method: immunoSEQ multiplex PCR; TCRdb's copy keeps in-frame clones and lacks some. The data show around 21,000 clones, 70% to 85% seen once. V lost 6 bases and J 2 bases, leaving 10 bases between the germline ends. The germline V gene encodes CDR1 MNHNS and CDR2 SASEGT. The CDR3 has 14 residues. This clonotype was obtained from a human donor with chronic lymphocytic leukemia. V is TRBV6-1 and J is TRBJ2-2; perhaps TRBD2 as D (6 bases). Material: PBMCs, obtained before ibrutinib treatment. The CDR3 is CASRGGVNTGELFF. The CDR3 DNA follows: TGTGCCAGCAGGGGGGGAGTTAACACCGGGGAGCTGTTTTTT.